This T cell receptor beta chain was observed in a study of T cells in Graves' hyperthyroidism and ophthalmopathy. This CDR3 contains 14 residues. Trimming cost V 1 base and J 1 base, with 7 bases left between them. The germline gives CDR1 MNHEY, CDR2 SMNVEV (reference sequence). Patients aged 18 to 65 had newly diagnosed hyperthyroidism that had lasted under 2 months. A patient was excluded if there was uncontrolled infection, other autoimmune disease, pregnancy or lactation. The source of the PBMCs was about 10 ml of fresh peripheral blood. This clonotype was counted ten times or more. Its antigen is still unknown. Template material for amplifying TCR beta CDR3 regions consisted of RNA transcripts. RT-PCR in the first round (using the HTBI primer set) targeted the TCR CDR3. TCRdb used MiXCR to reprocess the multiplex PCR reads, holding one entry per CDR3 protein. The data hold 300,000 to 400,000 distinct CDR3 sequences, with about 15% observed a single time.

Study-level findings and limits: Most expanded thyroid clonotypes above 0.001 also appeared in blood.

The TCR comes from a woman in her fifties or sixties with Graves' hyperthyroidism. Sequenced: blood. The chain is built from TRBV27 and TRBJ1-1; D gene unclear. The CDR3 bases are TGTGCCAGCAGTTTATACGTTGGGAACACTGAAGCTTTCTTT. This sequence encodes CASSLYVGNTEAFF.